These 15 T cell receptor beta chains were all obtained from the same sample, sequenced in a study of shared clonotypes between healthy human individuals. Method: immunoSEQ multiplex PCR; TCRdb's copy keeps in-frame clones and lacks some. The data show roughly 380,000 clones, 96% seen once. Sequenced material: memory CD8+ T cells sorted from blood. Subset of the sample: CD45RO+ cells pooled with CCR7-negative TemRA cells. All receptors come from a man aged 30 to 39 in good health.

This clone was seen more than once but under ten times. The chain carries TRBV11-2 and TRBJ2-5; perhaps TRBD1 as D (7 bases). There are 15 residues in the CDR3. Germline V gene data show CDR1 as SGHAT and CDR2 as FQNNGV. Trimming stripped 5 bases from V and 2 bases from J, with 15 bases between. The CDR3 is CASSPKAGGQETQYF. CDR3 coding DNA: TGTGCCAGCAGCCCCAAGGCAGGGGGGCAAGAGACCCAGTACTTC.

The rearrangement uses TRBV29-1 and TRBJ2-1, with 7 nucleotides matching TRBD2. The CDR3 runs to 14 residues. Germline values: CDR1 SQVTM, CDR2 ANQGSEA. The V segment lost 4 bases and the J segment 4 bases; nucleotides outside the gene matches: 7. The CDR3 DNA follows: TGCAGCGTTGGGGAGGGAGGAGTTTACAATGAGCAGTTCTTC. It specifies CSVGEGGVYNEQFF.

For this clone: At the DNA level, this CDR3 is encoded by other sequences in the same sample as well. The V call is TRBV28, the J call TRBJ2-1, with D hard to call. The germline V and J ends were trimmed by 2 bases and 0 bases, with 5 bases remaining between them. Germline V gene data show CDR1 as MDHEN and CDR2 as SYDVKM. The CDR3 totals 14 residues. The CDR3 nucleotides are TGTGCCAGCAGTTTACTTGACTCCTACAATGAGCAGTTCTTC. Translation gives CASSLLDSYNEQFF.

This clone was recorded only once. The chain has TRBV6-4 and TRBJ2-2; D ambiguous. The CDR3 runs 14 residues. The V gene's germline CDR1 is MRHNA and CDR2 SNTAGT. V was shortened by 4 bases and J by 2 bases, with 8 bases between the two germline ends. The CDR3 sequence is CASSAVTNTGELFF. For the CDR3, the DNA is TGTGCCAGCAGTGCCGTGACCAACACCGGGGAGCTGTTTTTT.

The gene calls are TRBV27 and TRBJ1-1, with 8 bases aligning to TRBD1. V lost 5 bases and J lost 1; bases outside the gene matches: 12. CDR1 and CDR2 from the germline V gene are MNHEY and SMNVEV (reference sequence). The CDR3 length is 17 residues. The CDR3 DNA follows: TGTGCCAGCAGTGAGGACAGGGCCCCGTTAAGGAACACTGAAGCTTTCTTT. It encodes CASSEDRAPLRNTEAFF.

CDR3 loop: CASSDSSGDTQYF. In nucleotides, the CDR3 is TGTGCCAGCAGCGACTCCTCGGGAGATACGCAGTATTTT. This sequence joins TRBV2 and TRBJ2-3; D is unclear. Per the germline V gene, CDR1 is SNHLY and CDR2 is FYNNEI. V lost 6 bases and J 5 bases, leaving 12 bases between the germline ends. This CDR3 is 13 amino acids long.

The chain carries TRBV11-2 and TRBJ2-3; no clear D gene. The CDR3 totals 13 residues. V lost 5 bases and J 0 bases, leaving 6 bases between the germline ends. Germline CDR1 and CDR2: SGHAT and FQNNGV. This chain's CDR3 is CASSQWSTDTQYF. The DNA for the CDR3 is TGTGCCAGCAGCCAGTGGAGCACAGATACGCAGTATTTT.

This clone was counted once. The CDR3 DNA is TGTGCCAGTAGTAACACAGGTCACGCAGATACGCAGTATTTT. Its translation is CASSNTGHADTQYF. This chain joins TRBV19 and TRBJ2-3; a weak D match, TRBD1 (5 bases). The CDR3 contains 14 residues. Germline assignment: CDR1 LNHDA and CDR2 SQIVND (reference sequence). Trimming removed 4 bases at V and 4 bases at J, with 12 bases between.

With regard to this clone: Other nucleotide sequences from this sample produce the same CDR3. The V and J genes are TRBV28 and TRBJ2-1; 7 nucleotides align to TRBD2. V was clipped by 5 bases and J by 0 bases; unmatched bases: 4. The CDR3 is 15 amino acids. Germline V lookup: CDR1 MDHEN, CDR2 SYDVKM. In nucleotides, the CDR3 is TGTGCCAGCAGTCGAGCGGGAAGCTCCTACAATGAGCAGTTCTTC. The encoded protein is CASSRAGSSYNEQFF.

About this clone: The same CDR3 also results from other DNA sequences found in this sample. This chain connects TRBV27 to TRBJ2-3; 7 nucleotides line up with TRBD2. V dropped 5 bases and J dropped 6; count of bases not matched to a gene: 2. CDR3 length: 12 amino acids. Germline V lookup: CDR1 MNHEY, CDR2 SMNVEV (reference sequence). The CDR3 loop is CASSLGGDTQYF. CDR3 bases: TGTGCCAGCAGTCTGGGGGGGGATACGCAGTATTTT.

The genes are TRBV6-6 and TRBJ2-5, with 14 bases aligning to TRBD2. CDR3 size: 16 residues. V trimming: 5 bases; J trimming: 4 bases; junction bases outside the gene matches: 6. Germline CDR1 and CDR2: MNHNY and SVGAGI (reference sequence). CDR3 sequence reads: CASSPKTSGRAETQYF. The CDR3 bases are TGTGCCAGCAGTCCCAAGACTAGCGGGAGGGCAGAGACCCAGTACTTC.

The genes are TRBV7-3 and TRBJ2-5, with no clear D. V gave up 7 bases and J gave up 5 bases, with 14 bases separating them. Germline V lookup: CDR1 SGHTA, CDR2 FQGTGA. This CDR3 contains 13 residues. The DNA of the CDR3 is TGTGCCAGCAACGCGCAGGTTGCGGAGACCCAGTACTTC. Its protein product is CASNAQVAETQYF.

This clone came up once. This sequence joins TRBV30 and TRBJ2-2; TRBD1 matches 9 bases. Germline V gene data show CDR1 as GTSNPN and CDR2 as SVGIG (reference sequence). The ends lost 2 bases at V and 1 base at J; junction bases unmatched: 5. The CDR3 runs to 16 residues. The CDR3 is CAWSQMTGGNTGELFF. In nucleotides, the CDR3 is TGTGCCTGGAGTCAAATGACAGGGGGGAACACCGGGGAGCTGTTTTTT. The full variable domain, rest sourced from reference TRBV30 and TRBJ2-2, is SQTIHQWPATLVQPVGSPLSLECTVEGTSNPNLYWYRQAAGRGLQLLFYSVGIGQISSEVPQNLSASRPQDRQFILSSKKLLLSDSGFYLCAWSQMTGGNTGELFFGEGSRLTVL.

The CDR3 is CASSLEIRVNTGELFF. The CDR3 nucleotides read TGTGCCAGCAGCTTAGAGATCAGGGTCAACACCGGGGAGCTGTTTTTT. V is TRBV7-2 and J is TRBJ2-2; possible D gene TRBD1, 5 bases. The V end was cut by 1 base, the J end by 2 bases, with 11 bases between. Germline lookup yields CDR1 SGHTA and CDR2 FQGNSA. This CDR3 spans 16 amino acids. The full variable domain, rest sourced from reference TRBV7-2 and TRBJ2-2, is GAGVSQSPSNKVTEKGKDVELRCDPISGHTALYWYRQSLGQGLEFLIYFQGNSAPDKSGLPSDRFSAERTGGSVSTLTIQRTQQEDSAVYLCASSLEIRVNTGELFFGEGSRLTVL.

The chain employs TRBV9 and TRBJ2-5; D is perhaps TRBD2 (6 bases). The germline CDR1 and CDR2 sequences are SGDLS and YYNGEE. The CDR3 has 16 residues. V was cut by 0 bases and J by 3 bases, with 15 bases left in between. The CDR3 nucleotides are TGTGCCAGCAGCGTAGCCCCAGTGGGGGGTAAAGAGACCCAGTACTTC. It translates to CASSVAPVGGKETQYF.